These 23 T cell receptor beta chains originate from one sample sequenced in a study of control samples from healthy donors and cancer patients. Assay: immunoSEQ multiplex PCR; the TCRdb copy retains only in-frame clones and omits some. The table lists some 200,000 clones, just under 95% of them singletons. The sequencing input was blood. These receptors were obtained from a young man in good health.

This clone was recorded once. The genes are TRBV19 and TRBJ1-2; 9 nucleotides align to TRBD1. Germline trimming cut 6 bases from V and 3 bases from J; bases unmatched to any gene: 5. The CDR3 has 14 residues. Germline CDR1 LNHDA, CDR2 SQIVND (reference sequence). Written as DNA, the CDR3 is TGTGCCAGTAGCTCGGGACAGGGATACTATGGCTACACCTTC. Translated, it gives CASSSGQGYYGYTF.

This chain uses TRBV4-1 with TRBJ1-2; D unresolved. V gave up 1 base and J gave up 3 bases, with 6 bases separating them. Germline CDR1 and CDR2: MGHRA and YSYEKL. This CDR3 comprises 13 residues. The CDR3 DNA follows: TGCGCCAGCAGCCAAGTGGGAGACTATGGCTACACCTTC. This gives the protein CASSQVGDYGYTF.

This chain links TRBV6-5 with TRBJ2-7; the match to TRBD1 covers 7 bases. This CDR3 region has 14 residues. Trimming cost V 6 bases and J 4 bases; bases outside gene matches: 9. Germline V gene lookup returns CDR1 MNHEY and CDR2 SVGAGI. The CDR3 DNA follows: TGTGCCAGCAGAGCCCGGGACAGACAATACGAGCAGTACTTC. As protein: CASRARDRQYEQYF.

The sample holds a few counts of this clone. The chain employs TRBV12-3 or TRBV12-4 and TRBJ2-2; no reliable D call. This CDR3 is built from 13 residues. Between the trimmed V and J ends, which lost 9 bases and 1 base, there was a span of 9 bases. DNA for the CDR3: TGTGCCAGTTGCACGGGGAACACCGGGGAGCTGTTTTTT. It codes for CASCTGNTGELFF.

The chain employs TRBV11-2 and TRBJ2-5; 13 nucleotides match TRBD2. Germline V CDR1 and CDR2: SGHAT, FQNNGV. The CDR3 is 16 residues long. Losses at the gene ends were 8 bases for V and 5 bases for J; bases not matched to a gene: 11. CDR3 amino acids: CASRSQLAGGSETQYF. The CDR3 DNA reads TGTGCCAGCCGATCCCAACTAGCGGGGGGGTCGGAGACCCAGTACTTC.

The chain has TRBV6-2 or TRBV6-3 and TRBJ2-7, with D maybe TRBD2 (6 bases). Germline V gene sequence: CDR1 MNHEY, CDR2 SVGEGT. The CDR3 runs to 14 residues. The ends were cut back, 0 bases at V and 5 bases at J, with 11 bases in the middle. CDR3 nucleotide sequence: TGTGCCAGCAGTTACTCGGGAGGCAGAGACGAGCAGTACTTC. Protein sequence: CASSYSGGRDEQYF.

The count of this clone is one. V and J are TRBV2 and TRBJ2-3; 7 bases are a match to TRBD2. The germline V gene encodes CDR1 SNHLY and CDR2 FYNNEI. CDR3 size: 13 residues. V lost 8 bases and J lost 3; bases outside the gene matches: 5. The CDR3 DNA follows: TGTGCCAGCGGCCGCGGGGGAACAGATACGCAGTATTTT. This translates into CASGRGGTDTQYF.

The chain employs TRBV5-6 and TRBJ2-1; D gene ambiguous. The CDR3 has 12 residues. Germline V gives CDR1 SGHDT, CDR2 YYEEEE. With 3 bases removed from V and 8 bases from J, the gap between germline ends came to 9 bases. CDR3 sequence: CASSSLPDEQFF. CDR3 DNA sequence: TGTGCCAGCAGCTCCCTACCGGATGAGCAGTTCTTC.

The chain combines TRBV6-5 with TRBJ1-5; D is possibly TRBD1 (6 bases). The ends were cut back, 8 bases at V and 3 bases at J, with 11 bases in the middle. The CDR3 consists of 13 residues. Germline V CDR1 and CDR2: MNHEY, SVGAGI. The CDR3 DNA reads TGTGCCAGCCGTAGGGGGGACAATCAGCCCCAGCATTTT. Its protein is CASRRGDNQPQHF.

This clone was seen a few times. The chain has TRBV7-3 and TRBJ1-3, with D perhaps TRBD1 (5 bases). The CDR3 loop spans 15 amino acids. CDR1 is SGHTA and CDR2 is FQGTGA in the germline V gene. The V end lost 2 bases, the J end lost 2 bases, and 10 bases lay between the germline ends. CDR3 loop: CASSLGGAAGNTIYF. CDR3 nucleotide sequence: TGTGCCAGCAGCTTAGGAGGGGCCGCTGGAAACACCATATATTTT.

The chain carries TRBV28 and TRBJ2-7, with 9 bases matching TRBD1. The CDR3 length is 16 residues. CDR1 and CDR2 from the germline V gene are MDHEN and SYDVKM. V lost 2 bases to trimming and J lost 3 bases; unmatched junction nucleotides: 8. The CDR3 is CASSLGGTGGLYEQYF. The CDR3 coding sequence is TGTGCCAGCAGTTTAGGGGGTACAGGGGGCCTCTACGAGCAGTACTTC.

The chain recombines TRBV18 with TRBJ1-5; possibly TRBD1 for D (5 bases). Per germline, CDR1 KGHSH and CDR2 LQKENI. This CDR3 is built from 17 residues. V was trimmed by 2 bases and J by 0 bases, leaving 14 bases between them. In DNA form, the CDR3 reads TGTGCCAGCTCACCAATCGGGGGAGGAAGTAGCAATCAGCCCCAGCATTTT. It specifies CASSPIGGGSSNQPQHF.

Details on this clone: This specimen includes other DNA sequences encoding the same CDR3. V gene TRBV3-1 (or the pseudogene TRBV3-2) combines with J gene TRBJ2-6; TRBD2 aligns across 10 bases. CDR3 length equals 19 residues. Germline lookup yields CDR1 LGHDT and CDR2 YNNKEL (reference sequence). J was trimmed by 2 bases and V by 0 bases; bases with no gene match: 7. The CDR3 is CASSQELAGPAPGANVLTF. Here the CDR3 DNA reads TGTGCCAGCAGCCAAGAACTAGCGGGGCCCGCCCCTGGGGCCAACGTCCTGACTTTC.

The CDR3 loop reads CASSSRPQGSYGYTF. DNA for the CDR3: TGCGCCAGCAGCTCCCGACCTCAAGGGAGCTATGGCTACACCTTC. V and J are TRBV5-1 and TRBJ1-2; D unresolved. Trimming shortened V by 3 bases and J by 4 bases, and 16 bases separated the two germline ends. CDR1 SGHRS and CDR2 YFSETQ come from the germline V gene. The CDR3 is 15 amino acids.

This rearrangement joins TRBV4-1 to TRBJ2-1, with 10 positions matching TRBD2. This CDR3 comprises 20 residues. Germline V gene data show CDR1 as MGHRA and CDR2 as YSYEKL. V was clipped by 0 bases and J by 1 base; unmatched bases: 12. The CDR3 nucleotides are TGCGCCAGCAGCCAAGAAGGGCCTATGTCTAGCGGGGGTTCCTACAATGAGCAGTTCTTC. This gives the protein CASSQEGPMSSGGSYNEQFF.

The V call is TRBV5-1, the J call TRBJ2-1; 13 nucleotides align to TRBD2. CDR3 length equals 15 residues. The ends lost 5 bases at V and 6 bases at J; junction bases unmatched: 5. The germline V gene has CDR1 SGHRS and CDR2 YFSETQ. The CDR3 region has the DNA TGCGCCAGCAGTCAGACTAGCGGGGGGATCAATGAGCAGTTCTTC. Translating it yields CASSQTSGGINEQFF.

The chain is built from TRBV5-1 and TRBJ2-7, with D perhaps assigned TRBD1 or TRBD2 (5 bases each). CDR1 SGHRS and CDR2 YFSETQ come from the germline V gene. Trimming took off 3 bases at V and 2 bases at J, with 18 bases between the two ends. There are 16 residues in the CDR3. DNA of the CDR3: TGCGCCAGCAGCTCCGAGCCTCGACAGAGGGCCTACGAGCAGTACTTC. This encodes CASSSEPRQRAYEQYF.

The chain couples TRBV5-1 to TRBJ1-1; 9 bases are a match to TRBD1. J lost 4 bases, V lost 3 bases, and 7 bases had no gene match. The germline gives CDR1 SGHRS, CDR2 YFSETQ. The CDR3 covers 15 residues. CDR3 region: CASSWGQGVGTEAFF. CDR3 bases: TGCGCCAGCAGCTGGGGACAGGGCGTGGGCACTGAAGCTTTCTTT.

The genes are TRBV6-6 and TRBJ2-5; 7 positions agree with TRBD1. The CDR3 is 16 amino acids. V shed 2 bases and J 7 bases; nucleotides not matched to a gene: 13. Germline-derived CDR1 and CDR2 are MNHNY and SVGAGI (reference sequence). The CDR3 sequence is CASSYPTGTAEGTQYF. The CDR3 bases are TGTGCCAGCAGTTACCCGACCGGGACAGCCGAGGGGACCCAGTACTTC.

V gene TRBV5-6 combines with J gene TRBJ1-5; TRBD1 matches at 8 bases. V gave up 1 base and J gave up 0 bases; unmatched junction bases: 6. Germline V CDR1 and CDR2: SGHDT, YYEEEE. CDR3 length: 17 amino acids. As DNA, the CDR3 is TGTGCCAGCAGCTTGCAGACAGGGGAAGTTAGCAATCAGCCCCAGCATTTT. Its translation: CASSLQTGEVSNQPQHF.

This chain joins TRBV6-5 and TRBJ1-2; 7 bases fit TRBD1. This CDR3 is 15 amino acids long. V was pared by 2 bases and J by 6 bases, with 9 bases of the junction left unmatched. Per the germline V gene, CDR1 is MNHEY and CDR2 is SVGAGI. DNA of the CDR3: TGTGCCAGCAGTTACACCAGACAGGGAATAAATGGCTACACCTTC. Its translation is CASSYTRQGINGYTF.

The chain is built from TRBV6-5 and TRBJ2-2, with 7 bases matching TRBD1. CDR1 is MNHEY, CDR2 SVGAGI, per germline. J gave up 5 bases and V 8 bases, and 11 bases lay outside the gene matches. The CDR3 has 15 residues. The CDR3 DNA reads as TGTGCCAGCCCGATCAGGGACAGTCTTACCGGGGAGCTGTTTTTT. Its translation is CASPIRDSLTGELFF.

The chain is built from TRBV19 and TRBJ2-2; no clear D. V dropped 6 bases and J dropped 4 bases, with 18 bases sitting between them. The CDR3 loop spans 16 amino acids. CDR1 and CDR2 (germline): LNHDA, SQIVND (reference sequence). The CDR3 coding sequence is TGTGCCAGTAGCATTAAAGGACCCTCGGGCACCGGGGAGCTGTTTTTT. This encodes CASSIKGPSGTGELFF.